The 3 T cell receptor beta chains reported below all come from one sample, sequenced in a study of T cells in Graves' hyperthyroidism and ophthalmopathy. Amplified TCR beta CDR3 regions came from RNA transcripts. The HTBI primer set served for first-round RT-PCR of the TCR CDR3. MiXCR was run by TCRdb on the multiplex PCR reads, yielding one entry per CDR3 protein. The table includes about 700,000 distinct CDR3 sequences, roughly 46% detected once. The specimen sequenced was peripheral blood or thyroid tissue (not recorded which). These receptor sequences come from an adult man with Graves' disease, either hyperthyroidism or ophthalmopathy (not recorded which).

This clonotype was detected only a few times. A single base separates this from a much larger clone, so it may be a read error. The V and J genes are TRBV5-4 and TRBJ1-1; D gene uncertain. The CDR3 covers 12 residues. V gave up 0 bases and J gave up 10 bases, with 10 bases separating them. Germline V gene lookup returns CDR1 SGHNT and CDR2 YYREEE (reference sequence). This CDR3 reads CASSLGAGTAFF. DNA of the CDR3: TGTGCCAGCAGCTTGGGAGCAGGTACAGCTTTCTTT.

This clonotype was counted at least ten times. The rearrangement links TRBV11-2 to TRBJ1-2, with D possibly matching TRBD1 (5 bases). The V gene lost 5 bases and the J gene lost 1 base, with 17 bases spanning the gap. The germline V gene encodes CDR1 SGHAT and CDR2 FQNNGV. This CDR3 spans 16 amino acids. The chain's CDR3 is CASSGWWTRHNYGYTF. The DNA for the CDR3 is TGTGCCAGCAGCGGGTGGTGGACAAGGCATAACTATGGCTACACCTTC.

Points on this clonotype: At one boundary the junction diverges from the germline segment, which might be a read error. The chain uses TRBV5-1 and TRBJ1-2, with D uncertain. The germline gives CDR1 SGHRS, CDR2 YFSETQ. This CDR3 spans 13 amino acids. CDR3 loop: CASSLAYGYGYTF. As DNA, the CDR3 is TGCGCCAGCAGTTTGGCCTACGGTTATGGCTACACCTTC.